The 29 T cell receptor beta chains presented below share a single source sample, sequenced in a study of cytomegalovirus exposure and HLA in healthy donors. Researchers ran the PCR with 60 Vbeta and 13 Jbeta primers. Profiling relied on immunoSEQ multiplex PCR, and the TCRdb table lists in-frame clones only, not all of them. The data contain 190,000 or so clones, 82% of them singletons. The sequenced material came from PBMCs. These receptors were obtained from a boy younger than 10 in good health and CMV-seronegative.

The chain joins TRBV7-2 to TRBJ1-2; 7 positions match TRBD1. The V gene end was trimmed by 6 bases and the J gene end by 1 base; junction bases not matched to a gene: 11. Germline lookup yields CDR1 SGHTA and CDR2 FQGNSA. This CDR3 is 16 amino acids long. The CDR3 bases are TGTGCCAGCAGATACGCGACAGGGTCGATTAACTATGGCTACACCTTC. It is translated as CASRYATGSINYGYTF.

This sequence joins TRBV9 and TRBJ2-7, with 9 bases that match TRBD1. This CDR3 has 14 amino acids. Unmatched junction bases numbered 7, after V lost 4 bases and J lost 5 bases. The germline V gene encodes CDR1 SGDLS and CDR2 YYNGEE. This chain's CDR3 is CASSSRDRVHEQYF. Here the CDR3 DNA reads TGTGCCAGCAGCTCCCGGGACAGGGTCCACGAGCAGTACTTC.

This clone was recorded once. The chain has TRBV27 and TRBJ2-7; D is perhaps TRBD1 (5 bases). The germline CDR1 and CDR2 sequences are MNHEY and SMNVEV (reference sequence). V shed 2 bases and J shed 0 bases, with 11 bases lying between them. This CDR3 contains 15 residues. The CDR3 bases are TGTGCCAGCAGTTTAAAGGGGTCTCCCTCCTACGAGCAGTACTTC. Its protein product is CASSLKGSPSYEQYF.

The chain employs TRBV7-9 and TRBJ2-3; possibly TRBD1 for D (5 bases). The CDR3 spans 15 residues. Germline-derived CDR1 and CDR2 are SEHNR and FQNEAQ (reference sequence). Between the trimmed V and J ends, which lost 1 base and 0 bases, there was a span of 8 bases. The CDR3 DNA reads as TGTGCCAGCAGCTTAGGGACAACTAGCACAGATACGCAGTATTTT. It codes for CASSLGTTSTDTQYF. Based on the CDR3 plus reference TRBV7-9 and TRBJ2-3, the full variable domain is DTGVSQNPRHKITKRGQNVTFRCDPISEHNRLYWYRQTLGQGPEFLTYFQNEAQLEKSRLLSDRFSAERPKGSFSTLEIQRTEQGDSAMYLCASSLGTTSTDTQYFGPGTRLTVL.

V is TRBV30 and J is TRBJ2-3, with TRBD2 identical over 14 bases. V was clipped by 5 bases and J by 4 bases; unmatched bases: 2. CDR3 length: 14 residues. Germline CDR1 and CDR2: GTSNPN and SVGIG (reference sequence). The CDR3 DNA reads as TGTGCCTGGGGGACTAGCGGGGGACCAGATACGCAGTATTTT. Translating it yields CAWGTSGGPDTQYF.

The chain couples TRBV6-4 to TRBJ1-1, with a possible D match to TRBD1 (5 bases). The V and J ends lost 2 bases and 1 base respectively, with 14 bases between them. There are 16 residues in the CDR3. Germline CDR1 and CDR2: MRHNA and SNTAGT. CDR3 sequence (DNA): TGTGCCAGCAGTGACCCCAACGACAGACCGAACACTGAAGCTTTCTTT. Amino acid sequence: CASSDPNDRPNTEAFF.

The V and J genes are TRBV4-1 and TRBJ2-7, with TRBD1 matching over 10 bases. V shed 1 base, J shed 3 bases, and the junction held 3 bases outside the gene matches. Germline loops: CDR1 MGHRA, CDR2 YSYEKL. The CDR3 spans 15 residues. Here the CDR3 DNA reads TGCGCCAGCAGCCAAGTAGGACAGGGGGACTACGAGCAGTACTTC. Amino acid sequence: CASSQVGQGDYEQYF.

V is TRBV9 and J is TRBJ1-1; no firm D call. Germline V gene data show CDR1 as SGDLS and CDR2 as YYNGEE. With 4 bases removed from V and 2 bases from J, the gap between germline ends came to 6 bases. The length of the CDR3 is 12 residues. CDR3 in DNA: TGTGCCAGCAGCAAAACTAACACTGAAGCTTTCTTT. Encoded protein: CASSKTNTEAFF.

This rearrangement joins TRBV5-6 to TRBJ2-4; 11 bases agree with TRBD2. V lost 3 bases and J lost 9; bases outside the gene matches: 14. The germline V gene has CDR1 SGHDT and CDR2 YYEEEE. The CDR3 length is 17 residues. CDR3 residues: CASSWGTSGPQKVIQYF. The CDR3, as DNA: TGTGCCAGCAGCTGGGGGACTAGCGGACCCCAAAAAGTCATTCAGTACTTC. Drawing the rest from reference TRBV5-6 and TRBJ2-4, the complete variable domain is DAGVTQSPTHLIKTRGQQVTLRCSPKSGHDTVSWYQQALGQGPQFIFQYYEEEERQRGNFPDRFSGHQFPNYSSELNVNALLLGDSALYLCASSWGTSGPQKVIQYFGAGTRLSVL.

V and J are TRBV11-2 and TRBJ2-7; 9 nucleotides match TRBD2. V lost 2 bases and J lost 3; bases outside the gene matches: 11. The CDR3 has 17 amino acids. Germline assignment: CDR1 SGHAT and CDR2 FQNNGV. DNA for the CDR3: TGTGCCAGCAGCTTACGGAGAGTGGCGGGGGGGATCTACGAGCAGTACTTC. Amino acid sequence: CASSLRRVAGGIYEQYF.

The CDR3 spells CASSRQGGDATNEKLFF. DNA for the CDR3: TGTGCCAGCAGCCGACAGGGGGGGGATGCAACTAATGAAAAACTGTTTTTT. This sequence joins TRBV7-9 and TRBJ1-4, with 9 bases lining up with TRBD1. This CDR3 has 17 residues. The trim removed 5 bases at V and 0 bases at J, leaving 7 bases unmatched. The germline gives CDR1 SEHNR, CDR2 FQNEAQ (reference sequence). Complete variable domain (other parts from reference TRBV7-9 and TRBJ1-4): DTGVSQNPRHKITKRGQNVTFRCDPISEHNRLYWYRQTLGQGPEFLTYFQNEAQLEKSRLLSDRFSAERPKGSFSTLEIQRTEQGDSAMYLCASSRQGGDATNEKLFFGSGTQLSVL.

This clone was detected a few times. The chain employs TRBV7-2 and TRBJ2-3, with a tentative D call TRBD1 (6 bases). V dropped 5 bases and J dropped 3 bases, with 9 bases sitting between them. Per germline, CDR1 SGHTA and CDR2 FQGNSA. CDR3 length equals 13 residues. CDR3 DNA: TGTGCCAGCAGCGACAGGTCTACAGATACGCAGTATTTT. It is translated as CASSDRSTDTQYF.

The V call is TRBV28, the J call TRBJ1-1; D unclear. This CDR3 is 13 amino acids long. Deletions cut 4 bases from V and 5 bases from J, with 11 bases between. Germline V gives CDR1 MDHEN, CDR2 SYDVKM. CDR3 sequence: CASSSFAGTEAFF. The CDR3 DNA sequence: TGTGCCAGCAGTTCGTTCGCCGGGACTGAAGCTTTCTTT.

The chain has TRBV5-6 and TRBJ2-7; 7 nucleotides agree with TRBD2. Germline V gives CDR1 SGHDT, CDR2 YYEEEE. The CDR3 totals 13 residues. V lost 10 bases, J lost 4 bases, and 11 bases stayed unmatched. The CDR3 spells CAEWASGLYEQYF. The CDR3 DNA reads TGTGCCGAATGGGCATCGGGACTATACGAGCAGTACTTC.

The chain links TRBV7-2 to TRBJ2-1; D ambiguous. The germline CDR1 and CDR2 sequences are SGHTA and FQGNSA. This CDR3 has 15 residues. With 3 bases removed from V and 2 bases from J, the gap between germline ends came to 11 bases. CDR3 nucleotide sequence: TGTGCCAGCAGCTTTGAAAGCACCGCCTACAATGAGCAGTTCTTC. Protein sequence: CASSFESTAYNEQFF.

V usage is TRBV5-4 and J usage is TRBJ1-4, with 9 bases lining up with TRBD1. The germline V gene has CDR1 SGHNT and CDR2 YYREEE (reference sequence). Trimming at V came to 4 bases and at J to 7 bases, leaving 5 bases not matched to a gene. The CDR3 consists of 14 residues. The CDR3 loop reads CASSIQGAGEKLFF. The CDR3 DNA reads as TGTGCCAGCAGCATACAGGGGGCGGGTGAAAAACTGTTTTTT.

This chain uses TRBV4-2 with TRBJ1-4; D is unclear. V was shortened by 8 bases and J by 0 bases, with 13 bases between the two germline ends. The CDR3 loop spans 15 amino acids. Germline V CDR1 and CDR2: LGHNA, YNFKEQ. DNA of the CDR3: TGTGCCAGCTCCCCTCGACTGACAACTAATGAAAAACTGTTTTTT. Its translation is CASSPRLTTNEKLFF.

This rearrangement joins TRBV18 to TRBJ2-3; 7 nucleotides align to TRBD2. This CDR3 is 17 amino acids long. The germline V gene has CDR1 KGHSH and CDR2 LQKENI. The junction had 8 bases not matched to a gene; V was cut back by 2 bases and J by 0 bases. The CDR3, as DNA: TGTGCCAGCTCACCATGGCCTAGCGGTCATAGCACAGATACGCAGTATTTT. This translates into CASSPWPSGHSTDTQYF.

J is TRBJ2-1 and V is TRBV5-1; no definite D call. The CDR3 has 15 amino acids. Looked up from germline, CDR1 is SGHRS and CDR2 is YFSETQ. V was trimmed by 3 bases and J by 4 bases, leaving 14 bases between them. Here the CDR3 DNA reads TGCGCCAGCAGCTCCAACGTCTTCCTATACAATGAGCAGTTCTTC. Its protein is CASSSNVFLYNEQFF.

The genes are TRBV4-2 and TRBJ2-3; D is possibly TRBD2 (6 bases). The length of the CDR3 is 16 residues. Trimming shortened V by 0 bases and J by 5 bases, and 15 bases separated the two germline ends. Germline loops: CDR1 LGHNA, CDR2 YNFKEQ. The DNA of the CDR3 is TGTGCCAGCAGCCAAGAGGAAGGCGGGGTGGGAGATACGCAGTATTTT. It specifies CASSQEEGGVGDTQYF.

The chain combines TRBV23-1 with TRBJ1-2; possibly TRBD1 for D (5 bases). TRBV23-1 is classed as an ORF, of uncertain function. The CDR3 spans 16 residues. V was shortened by 3 bases and J by 4 bases, with 18 bases between the two germline ends. The CDR3, as DNA: TGCGCCAGCAGTCACTCTCATGACAGTCGCCGCTATGGCTACACCTTC. Its translation: CASSHSHDSRRYGYTF.

This chain joins TRBV5-6 and TRBJ2-5; tentatively, D is TRBD2 (6 bases). In germline, CDR1 is SGHDT, CDR2 YYEEEE. This CDR3 spans 14 amino acids. The V end lost 4 bases, the J end lost 1 base, and 11 bases lay between the germline ends. The CDR3 spells CASSLGTLQETQYF. The CDR3 nucleotides are TGTGCCAGCAGCCTCGGGACTCTCCAAGAGACCCAGTACTTC.

The rearrangement joins TRBV12-5 to TRBJ2-7, with 8 bases fitting TRBD1. The junction had 6 bases not matched to a gene; V was cut back by 9 bases and J by 2 bases. Germline values: CDR1 LGHNT, CDR2 FRNRAP. The CDR3 runs to 13 residues. The CDR3 sequence is CASTQGDAYEQYF. The CDR3 region has the DNA TGTGCTAGCACACAGGGGGATGCCTACGAGCAGTACTTC.

This sequence joins TRBV4-3 and TRBJ2-3, with 15 bases that match TRBD2. The CDR3 spans 16 residues. Germline lookup yields CDR1 LGHNA and CDR2 YSLEER. V lost 4 bases to trimming and J lost 7 bases; unmatched junction nucleotides: 6. This CDR3 is CASSPWTSGGAYTQYF. CDR3 sequence (DNA): TGCGCCAGCAGCCCCTGGACTAGCGGGGGGGCATATACGCAGTATTTT.

V usage is TRBV7-2 and J usage is TRBJ2-7; 13 nucleotides agree with TRBD2. The CDR3 consists of 14 residues. Germline CDR1 reads SGHTA; CDR2 reads FQGNSA. V trimming: 6 bases; J trimming: 2 bases; junction bases outside the gene matches: 1. The CDR3 nucleotides are TGTGCCAGCAGTGGGACTAGCGGGGCCTACGAGCAGTACTTC. Its translation is CASSGTSGAYEQYF.

The chain uses TRBV5-1 and TRBJ1-2; unclear D gene. This CDR3 region has 14 residues. Looked up from germline, CDR1 is SGHRS and CDR2 is YFSETQ. Trimming left V 0 bases short and J 2 bases short, with 8 bases between. The CDR3 region has the DNA TGCGCCAGCAGCTTGGCCGGTATGAACTATGGCTACACCTTC. Its translation: CASSLAGMNYGYTF. The variable domain in full, with the rest retrieved from reference TRBV5-1 and TRBJ1-2, is KAGVTQTPRYLIKTRGQQVTLSCSPISGHRSVSWYQQTPGQGLQFLFEYFSETQRNKGNFPGRFSGRQFSNSRSEMNVSTLELGDSALYLCASSLAGMNYGYTFGSGTRLTVV.

The rearrangement joins TRBV13 to TRBJ1-3; possibly TRBD1 for D (5 bases). This CDR3 has 14 residues. Trimming removed 5 bases from V and 0 bases from J, with 8 bases in between. Germline loops: CDR1 PRHDT, CDR2 FYEKMQ (reference sequence). The CDR3 DNA is TGTGCCAGCAGCGCTGACAGCTCTGGAAACACCATATATTTT. Protein: CASSADSSGNTIYF.

The chain joins TRBV7-2 to TRBJ2-3; D is unclear. Germline CDR1 SGHTA, CDR2 FQGNSA. The CDR3 loop spans 14 amino acids. V lost 1 base, J lost 2 bases, and 7 bases lay in between. The DNA for the CDR3 is TGTGCCAGCAGCTTAGTCTCTTACACAGATACGCAGTATTTT. Protein sequence: CASSLVSYTDTQYF. Complete variable domain (other parts from reference TRBV7-2 and TRBJ2-3): GAGVSQSPSNKVTEKGKDVELRCDPISGHTALYWYRQSLGQGLEFLIYFQGNSAPDKSGLPSDRFSAERTGGSVSTLTIQRTQQEDSAVYLCASSLVSYTDTQYFGPGTRLTVL.

The chain uses TRBV19 and TRBJ2-3; TRBD2 matches 15 bases. V lost 6 bases and J lost 4; bases outside the gene matches: 8. Germline values: CDR1 LNHDA, CDR2 SQIVND (reference sequence). The CDR3 totals 17 residues. CDR3 region: CASSLGLAGGSADTQYF. The CDR3 DNA is TGTGCCAGTAGCCTCGGACTAGCGGGGGGGTCAGCAGATACGCAGTATTTT.